Following are 21 T cell receptor beta chains from one sample sequenced in a study of cytomegalovirus exposure and HLA in healthy donors. Researchers ran the PCR with 60 Vbeta and 13 Jbeta primers. The data were produced by immunoSEQ multiplex PCR, yet TCRdb's version contains in-frame clones alone and is incomplete. The profile shows over 95,000 clones, over 65% of them singletons. The sequenced sample was PBMCs. The origin of the receptors is a woman aged 25 to 45 in good health and CMV-seropositive.

The V call is TRBV4-2, the J call TRBJ1-4; no definite D call. Looked up from germline, CDR1 is LGHNA and CDR2 is YNFKEQ. V dropped 0 bases and J dropped 13 bases, with 6 bases sitting between them. The CDR3 is 11 amino acids. The CDR3 reads CASSQEEGLFF. The CDR3 nucleotides read TGTGCCAGCAGCCAAGAGGAGGGACTGTTTTTT.

In its sample, this clone was seen a few times. V and J are TRBV6-6 and TRBJ2-1, with a tentative D call TRBD2 (5 bases). Germline values: CDR1 MNHNY, CDR2 SVGAGI (reference sequence). V gave up 4 bases and J gave up 12 bases, with 13 bases separating them. The CDR3 contains 12 residues. The CDR3 spells CASSLPRGWQFF. The CDR3 DNA reads TGTGCCAGCAGTTTGCCCCGGGGATGGCAGTTCTTC.

This clone was observed a few times. The chain recombines TRBV18 with TRBJ2-7; a possible D gene is TRBD2 (5 bases). Trimming stripped 6 bases from V and 4 bases from J, with 16 bases between. Germline CDR1 KGHSH, CDR2 LQKENI. The CDR3 spans 14 residues. In DNA, the CDR3 is TGTGCCAGCTCGCTCGGACTCGACGGGTACGAGCAGTACTTC. It specifies CASSLGLDGYEQYF.

The chain uses TRBV30 and TRBJ1-6; D might be TRBD1 (6 bases). V was clipped by 5 bases and J by 6 bases, with 11 bases between them. The germline CDR1 and CDR2 sequences are GTSNPN and SVGIG (reference sequence). The CDR3 loop spans 13 amino acids. The CDR3 sequence is CAWRTDFNSPLHF. The CDR3 coding sequence is TGTGCCTGGCGGACAGACTTTAATTCACCCCTCCACTTT.

V is TRBV29-1 and J is TRBJ2-3; D might be TRBD1 (6 bases). The CDR3 runs 14 residues. Trimming left V 4 bases short and J 0 bases short, with 11 bases between. CDR1 and CDR2 from the germline V gene are SQVTM and ANQGSEA. The CDR3 nucleotides read TGCAGCGTTGTGTGGACAGTAAGCACAGATACGCAGTATTTT. It is translated as CSVVWTVSTDTQYF.

The V and J genes are TRBV25-1 and TRBJ2-7, with a tentative D call TRBD1 (6 bases). V was pared by 3 bases and J by 2 bases, with 8 bases between. CDR3 length: 13 amino acids. Germline V gene data show CDR1 as MGHDK and CDR2 as SYGVNS. In DNA, the CDR3 is TGTGCCAGCAGTGACAGGGGAGCCTACGAGCAGTACTTC. Its protein is CASSDRGAYEQYF.

The gene calls are TRBV5-1 and TRBJ2-5; 9 bases match TRBD1. The J call may be faulty, since TRBJ2-7 better matches the DNA end. CDR3 length: 14 amino acids. Per germline, CDR1 SGHRS and CDR2 YFSETQ. DNA for the CDR3: TGCGCCAGCAGCTCGGACAGGGGTAACTACGAGCAGTACTTC. As protein: CASSSDRGNYEQYF.

This sequence joins TRBV30 and TRBJ1-1; perhaps TRBD1 as D (5 bases). V was clipped by 0 bases and J by 0 bases, with 8 bases between them. The CDR3 is 14 residues long. CDR1 GTSNPN and CDR2 SVGIG come from the germline V gene (reference sequence). This CDR3 is CAWSVQEMNTEAFF. The CDR3, as DNA: TGTGCCTGGAGTGTACAGGAAATGAACACTGAAGCTTTCTTT.

This clone was recorded a few times. The chain carries TRBV7-2 and TRBJ2-1, with 10 bases that match TRBD2. V lost 5 bases and J lost 4; bases outside the gene matches: 5. This CDR3 comprises 15 residues. Germline V gene sequence: CDR1 SGHTA, CDR2 FQGNSA. The CDR3 DNA reads TGTGCCAGCAGCCTCCTAGCGGGGGTGTACAATGAGCAGTTCTTC. This encodes CASSLLAGVYNEQFF. Full variable domain (missing parts from reference TRBV7-2 and TRBJ2-1): GAGVSQSPSNKVTEKGKDVELRCDPISGHTALYWYRQSLGQGLEFLIYFQGNSAPDKSGLPSDRFSAERTGGSVSTLTIQRTQQEDSAVYLCASSLLAGVYNEQFFGPGTRLTVL.

The table lists this clone with a count of one. The genes are TRBV5-4 and TRBJ2-7, with 8 nucleotides matching TRBD2. This CDR3 has 16 residues. Germline-derived CDR1 and CDR2 are SGHNT and YYREEE (reference sequence). V was clipped by 4 bases and J by 4 bases; unmatched bases: 13. Here the CDR3 reads CASSLLSGGLLYEQYF. Here the CDR3 DNA reads TGTGCCAGCAGCCTACTAAGCGGGGGCCTACTGTACGAGCAGTACTTC.

This clone was counted a few times. The V gene is TRBV19, the J gene TRBJ1-4, with a tentative D call TRBD1 (6 bases). Deletions cut 2 bases from V and 8 bases from J, with 12 bases between. The CDR3 contains 14 residues. Germline-derived CDR1 and CDR2 are LNHDA and SQIVND (reference sequence). Here the CDR3 DNA reads TGTGCCAGTAGTATACAACAGGGTGCCGAAAAACTGTTTTTT. Residues: CASSIQQGAEKLFF.

This chain joins TRBV19 and TRBJ1-6, with 7 nucleotides matching TRBD1. CDR3 length: 15 amino acids. V shed 5 bases and J 5 bases; nucleotides not matched to a gene: 6. Germline CDR1 and CDR2: LNHDA and SQIVND (reference sequence). The CDR3, as DNA: TGTGCCAGTAGTGTCTCCGGGACAGATAATTCACCCCTCCACTTT. Residues: CASSVSGTDNSPLHF.

This chain links TRBV25-1 with TRBJ2-5; D is unclear. The DNA end lines up better with TRBJ2-7; the J call may be wrong. Germline CDR1 is MGHDK and CDR2 is SYGVNS. CDR3 length equals 12 residues. The CDR3: CASSELWGEQYF. The CDR3, as DNA: TGTGCCAGCAGTGAATTATGGGGCGAGCAGTACTTC.

V and J are TRBV27 and TRBJ2-7; 10 nucleotides match TRBD1. V lost 6 bases, J lost 1 base, and 3 bases stayed unmatched. The V gene's germline CDR1 is MNHEY and CDR2 SMNVEV (reference sequence). This CDR3 contains 14 residues. The CDR3 DNA sequence: TGTGCCAGCAGCCGGGACAGGGGATCCTACGAGCAGTACTTC. Amino acids: CASSRDRGSYEQYF.

The V gene is TRBV25-1, the J gene TRBJ2-3, with a possible D match to TRBD2 (6 bases). Germline lookup yields CDR1 MGHDK and CDR2 SYGVNS. The V gene lost 8 bases and the J gene lost 3 bases, with 18 bases spanning the gap. The CDR3 covers 15 residues. The DNA for the CDR3 is TGTGCCAGCGGTCGAAGTTACGGGAGAACAGATACGCAGTATTTT. Translated, it gives CASGRSYGRTDTQYF.

The genes are TRBV7-2 and TRBJ2-5, with 8 bases aligning to TRBD1. This CDR3 is 15 amino acids long. Per the germline V gene, CDR1 is SGHTA and CDR2 is FQGNSA. V lost 4 bases, J lost 5 bases, and 9 bases stayed unmatched. As DNA, the CDR3 is TGTGCCAGCAGCTCCGGACAGGGTGCGATCGAGACCCAGTACTTC. Encoded protein: CASSSGQGAIETQYF.

The V call is TRBV5-1, the J call TRBJ1-1, with TRBD1 matching over 10 bases. This CDR3 has 16 amino acids. Per germline, CDR1 SGHRS and CDR2 YFSETQ. Trimming cost V 4 bases and J 1 base; bases outside gene matches: 7. This chain's CDR3 is CASSPGTGDWNTEAFF. Written as DNA, the CDR3 is TGCGCCAGCAGCCCCGGGACAGGGGACTGGAACACTGAAGCTTTCTTT.

The chain has TRBV10-3 and TRBJ1-1, with D possibly matching TRBD1 (5 bases). There are 14 residues in the CDR3. V was trimmed by 7 bases and J by 2 bases, leaving 14 bases between them. Per the germline V gene, CDR1 is ENHRY and CDR2 is SYGVKD. The CDR3 is CAITTDSSNTEAFF. CDR3 sequence (DNA): TGTGCCATCACTACCGACAGTAGTAACACTGAAGCTTTCTTT.

CDR3 sequence reads: CASSTQGNAFF. In DNA, the CDR3 is TGTGCCAGCAGCACACAGGGGAACGCTTTCTTT. V and J are TRBV21-1 and TRBJ1-1; the table's D call, TRBD1, has no DNA check behind it. TRBV21-1 is given as a pseudogene. This CDR3 is built from 11 residues.

V gene TRBV7-6 combines with J gene TRBJ2-7; a possible D gene is TRBD2 (5 bases). The CDR3 is 15 amino acids. From germline, CDR1 is SGHVS and CDR2 FNYEAQ. Trimming cost V 4 bases and J 3 bases, with 16 bases left between them. As DNA, the CDR3 is TGTGCCAGCAGCTCCGCTCTGAGAGGGATCTACGAGCAGTACTTC. This translates into CASSSALRGIYEQYF.

V is TRBV5-8 and J is TRBJ1-4, with 9 bases aligning to TRBD1. The CDR3 runs 18 residues. Germline V lookup: CDR1 SGHTS, CDR2 YDEGEE. The ends lost 5 bases at V and 0 bases at J; junction bases unmatched: 11. CDR3 residues: CASSWGTGKSATNEKLFF. In nucleotides, the CDR3 is TGTGCCAGCAGTTGGGGGACAGGGAAGAGTGCAACTAATGAAAAACTGTTTTTT.